This T cell receptor beta chain was observed in a study of T cells in Graves' hyperthyroidism and ophthalmopathy. Study findings and constraints: Most expanded thyroid clonotypes above 0.001 recurred in blood. In the analysis, a 13 V-J model separated ophthalmopathy from stable hyperthyroidism.

The definition of stable Graves' hyperthyroidism was no ophthalmopathy progression within 18 months. Among the patients, aged 18 to 65, hyperthyroidism was newly diagnosed and had lasted under 2 months. There were TCR beta CDR3 regions amplified from RNA transcripts. First-round RT-PCR of the TCR CDR3 relied on the HTBI primer set. TCRdb fed the multiplex PCR reads into MiXCR, producing one record per CDR3 protein. The sample records hundreds of thousands of distinct CDR3 sequences, more than 45% being singletons. Turning to this clonotype: The antigen remains unidentified.

The CDR3 sequence is 13 residues long. V shed 1 base, J shed 6 bases, and the junction held 3 bases outside the gene matches. CDR1 is SQVTM, CDR2 ANQGSEA, per germline. Material: peripheral blood or thyroid tissue (not recorded which). The TCR originated in a woman aged 18 to 35 with Graves' hyperthyroidism. J is TRBJ1-2 and V is TRBV29-1; 9 nucleotides align to TRBD1. The CDR3 loop reads CSVEAGTGNGYTF. Here the CDR3 DNA reads TGCAGCGTTGAAGCAGGGACAGGGAATGGCTACACCTTC.